This T cell receptor (beta chain) was identified during a study of blood T cell repertoires in COVID-19. Overall study: COVID-19 samples collected from the United States, Italy and Spain covered acute and convalescent phases.

As processed by the authors: Reference gene primer amplification yielded estimated nucleated cell counts. Libraries were prepared by immunoSEQ multiplex PCR; TCRdb keeps only in-frame clonotypes and omits some of them. V, J and clone size reflect that table, while D and trimming were determined from the DNA. The sample has about 400,000 clones; about nine tenths are singletons. Ages ranged from about 18 to 89 years, with residence in 24 US areas. Recovery among Cohort 3 donors was established by two negative PCRs, clearance, or symptom resolution. Trimming took 1 base from V and 4 from J; bases not matched to a gene: 10. The length of the CDR3 is 17 residues. Germline V gene lookup returns CDR1 KGHDR and CDR2 SFDVKD.

The sample consisted of PBMCs or T cells enriched from blood (not recorded which). This clonotype originated in a woman in her thirties who had recovered from COVID-19. This sequence joins TRBV24-1 and TRBJ2-5; 8 bases agree with TRBD1. CDR3 in DNA: TGTGCCACCAGTGATTTTTCCACAGGGGGAGGAGGAGAGACCCAGTACTTC. This translates into CATSDFSTGGGGETQYF.